The sequence of this T cell receptor beta chain was determined in a study of cytomegalovirus exposure and HLA in healthy donors. V dropped 5 bases and J dropped 10; count of bases not matched to a gene: 12. This CDR3 comprises 14 residues. Germline V lookup: CDR1 MNHNY, CDR2 SVGAGI (reference sequence). PCR employed 60 Vbeta and 13 Jbeta primers. The table came from immunoSEQ multiplex PCR; TCRdb's copy has only in-frame clones and leaves some out. The sample includes tens of thousands of clones, around 75% seen only once; the top ten take 7.8%. Healthy people donating bone marrow made up the donors. This TCR was sampled from a man aged 55 to 70 in good health and CMV-seropositive. V usage is TRBV6-6 and J usage is TRBJ1-1, with TRBD1 matching 8 bases. Sequenced sample: PBMCs. CDR3 residues: CASSTGQGGLRAFF. Written as DNA, the CDR3 is TGTGCCAGCAGTACCGGACAGGGCGGTCTCAGAGCTTTCTTT.